Below are 8 T cell receptor beta chains sequenced from a single sample in a study of post-analysis software for immune sequencing data. Whole-study results and caveats: Roughly five TRBV segments appeared more often in patients than in controls, and TRBV5-6, TRBV5-1 and TRBV20-1 were among these.

Included in the TCR beta cDNA libraries were unique molecular identifiers. TCRdb processed the PCR reads anew with MiXCR; each CDR3 protein has one entry. The data show hundreds of thousands of distinct CDR3 sequences, with about 27% seen just once and about 0.5% held by the top ten. These receptors have no identified antigens. Input material: blood. These TCRs come from a girl aged 10 to 17 with multiple sclerosis.

This clonotype was seen only a few times. The CDR3 sequence is CASSVGGDLNSPLHF. For the CDR3, the DNA is TGTGCCAGCAGCGTAGGCGGGGATTTGAATTCACCCCTCCACTTT. The V and J genes are TRBV9 and TRBJ1-6; D is undetermined. V lost 0 bases to trimming and J lost 7 bases, with 11 bases between them. This CDR3 has 15 amino acids. CDR1 is SGDLS, CDR2 YYNGEE, per germline.

The rearrangement uses TRBV20-1 and TRBJ2-7, with TRBD1 matching over 10 bases. CDR3 length equals 15 residues. V dropped 7 bases and J dropped 1; count of bases not matched to a gene: 10. In germline, CDR1 is DFQATT, CDR2 SNEGSKA (reference sequence). CDR3 sequence (DNA): TGCAGTGTCCGTGACAGGGGGCGACTATCCTACGAGCAGTACTTC. As protein: CSVRDRGRLSYEQYF.

This clonotype came up a few times. The CDR3 DNA is TGTGCCAGCTCAGACCAAGAGACAGGGGTTACTGAAGCTTTCTTT. Translating gives CASSDQETGVTEAFF. This sequence joins TRBV18 and TRBJ1-1; 8 bases align to TRBD1. This CDR3 is built from 15 residues. The V and J ends lost 5 bases and 5 bases, in that order; junction bases with no gene match: 10. Germline CDR1 reads KGHSH; CDR2 reads LQKENI.

The table lists this clonotype with a few counts. The genes are TRBV28 and TRBJ1-1, with unresolved D. Deletions cut 7 bases from V and 3 bases from J, with 15 bases between. CDR1 is MDHEN and CDR2 is SYDVKM in the germline V gene. The CDR3 has 14 amino acids. CDR3 amino acids: CASTQVGSYTEAFF. Here the CDR3 DNA reads TGTGCCAGCACCCAAGTTGGATCGTACACTGAAGCTTTCTTT. The whole variable domain, filled in from reference TRBV28 and TRBJ1-1, reads DVKVTQSSRYLVKRTGEKVFLECVQDMDHENMFWYRQDPGLGLRLIYFSYDVKMKEKGDIPEGYSVSREKKERFSLILESASTNQTSMYLCASTQVGSYTEAFFGQGTRLTVV.

This clonotype was detected only a few times. This chain joins TRBV7-6 and TRBJ1-1; D is undetermined. This CDR3 contains 14 residues. The germline V and J ends were trimmed by 2 bases and 4 bases, with 11 bases remaining between them. The V gene's germline CDR1 is SGHVS and CDR2 FNYEAQ. The DNA for the CDR3 is TGTGCCAGCAGCTTATCCGTGGGATCCACTGAAGCTTTCTTT. It codes for CASSLSVGSTEAFF.

There are a few counts of this clonotype. The chain carries TRBV29-1 and TRBJ2-3, with 11 bases identical to TRBD2. This CDR3 contains 15 residues. Germline V lookup: CDR1 SQVTM, CDR2 ANQGSEA. Trimming at V came to 5 bases and at J to 0 bases, leaving 4 bases not matched to a gene. This CDR3 reads CSVLRTSGSTDTQYF. For the CDR3, the DNA is TGCAGCGTTTTGCGGACTAGCGGGAGCACAGATACGCAGTATTTT.

The chain is built from TRBV14 and TRBJ2-1, with D perhaps TRBD2 (6 bases). Trimming cost V 1 base and J 11 bases, with 9 bases left between them. The CDR3 is made up of 12 amino acids. From germline, CDR1 is SGHDN and CDR2 FVKESK. The CDR3 loop reads CASSQVGGKQFF. In nucleotides, the CDR3 is TGTGCCAGCAGCCAAGTCGGGGGAAAGCAGTTCTTC. The whole variable domain, filled in from reference TRBV14 and TRBJ2-1, reads EAGVTQFPSHSVIEKGQTVTLRCDPISGHDNLYWYRRVMGKEIKFLLHFVKESKQDESGMPNNRFLAERTGGTYSTLKVQPAELEDSGVYFCASSQVGGKQFFGPGTRLTVL.

The chain employs TRBV5-4 and TRBJ2-7; D is possibly TRBD1 (6 bases). V lost 0 bases, J lost 5 bases, and 12 bases lay in between. Germline assignment: CDR1 SGHNT and CDR2 YYREEE (reference sequence). The CDR3 is made up of 14 amino acids. CDR3 sequence (DNA): TGTGCCAGCAGCTTGGAACCGGGACATCACGAGCAGTACTTC. It translates to CASSLEPGHHEQYF.